The clone carrying this TCR beta chain was observed at least ten times. Unique molecular identifiers were added to individual cDNA molecules. TCRdb re-analysed the 5' RACE reads in MiXCR, keeping a single row per CDR3 protein. The sample lists 40,000 to 50,000 distinct CDR3 sequences, approximately 13% occurring once. The data stem from a study of early T cells in non-severe SARS-CoV-2 infection. Germline loops: CDR1 SEHNR, CDR2 FQNEAQ (reference sequence). The CDR3 runs to 15 residues. Between the trimmed V and J ends, which lost 5 bases and 1 base, there was a span of 13 bases. The sequenced sample was whole blood. This TCR was recovered from an adult who was a healthcare worker with PCR-confirmed SARS-CoV-2 infection or an uninfected control (not recorded which). This chain joins TRBV7-9 and TRBJ2-3; no clear D. CDR3 in amino acids: CASSPEGGRTDTQYF. Written as DNA, the CDR3 is TGTGCCAGCAGCCCCGAAGGCGGACGCACAGATACGCAGTATTTT.